These 20 T cell receptor beta chains originate from one sample sequenced in a study of blood T cell repertoires in COVID-19. Clones were read by immunoSEQ multiplex PCR, and TCRdb kept only the in-frame ones, dropping some. There are 55,000 to 80,000 clones in the sample; 80% to 90% occur only once, and under 8% lies in the top ten. What was sequenced was peripheral blood. The source of these receptors is a human donor in a cohort sampled during active COVID-19.

This clone was counted a few times. V and J are TRBV28 and TRBJ1-5; 9 bases agree with TRBD1. The J segment lost 5 bases and the V segment lost 6 bases, leaving 8 bases of the junction unmatched. The CDR3 has 15 residues. Looked up from germline, CDR1 is MDHEN and CDR2 is SYDVKM. CDR3 residues: CASSSSGTGYQPQHF. In nucleotides, the CDR3 is TGTGCCAGCAGCTCGAGTGGGACAGGGTATCAGCCCCAGCATTTT.

The rearrangement uses TRBV19 and TRBJ1-2; D uncertain. Germline V gene sequence: CDR1 LNHDA, CDR2 SQIVND (reference sequence). V was cut by 3 bases and J by 7 bases, with 12 bases left in between. The CDR3 contains 13 residues. The CDR3 here is CASSIGGHFGYTF. DNA of the CDR3: TGTGCCAGTAGTATTGGCGGTCACTTTGGCTACACCTTC.

The chain recombines TRBV6-5 with TRBJ1-4; TRBD1 agrees at 8 bases. The ends lost 6 bases at V and 3 bases at J; junction bases unmatched: 3. This CDR3 is built from 14 residues. In germline, CDR1 is MNHEY, CDR2 SVGAGI. DNA of the CDR3: TGTGCCAGCAGGGCGGGACAGGCTAATGAAAAACTGTTTTTT. It yields the protein CASRAGQANEKLFF.

The chain joins TRBV11-3 to TRBJ2-2; TRBD2 matches 10 bases. Germline V gives CDR1 SGHNT, CDR2 YENEEA. Trimming cost V 3 bases and J 7 bases; bases outside gene matches: 8. The length of the CDR3 is 16 residues. The DNA for the CDR3 is TGTGCCAGCAGCTTGCGAGCGGGGGGGCACGGCGGGGAGCTGTTTTTT. This codes for CASSLRAGGHGGELFF.

The J gene is TRBJ1-1, the V gene TRBV4-2; D uncertain. V was trimmed by 2 bases and J by 1 base, leaving 14 bases between them. The germline gives CDR1 LGHNA, CDR2 YNFKEQ. This CDR3 has 16 residues. CDR3: CASSQNSYSGNTEAFF. In DNA form, the CDR3 reads TGTGCCAGCAGCCAAAATTCCTATTCGGGGAACACTGAAGCTTTCTTT.

The chain couples TRBV6-6 to TRBJ2-7, with no clear D. Germline-derived CDR1 and CDR2 are MNHNY and SVGAGI (reference sequence). V was trimmed by 2 bases and J by 4 bases, leaving 12 bases between them. This CDR3 has 14 residues. The CDR3 is CASSYPPTEYEQYF. The CDR3 DNA follows: TGTGCCAGCAGTTACCCCCCCACAGAGTACGAGCAGTACTTC.

This chain joins TRBV7-9 and TRBJ2-5, with D possibly being TRBD2 (7 bases). The germline V gene encodes CDR1 SEHNR and CDR2 FQNEAQ (reference sequence). The V and J ends lost 5 bases and 5 bases respectively, with 18 bases between them. CDR3 size: 15 residues. The CDR3 nucleotides are TGTGCCAGCAGCCCCCCCGGCGGGGGCATGGAGACCCAGTACTTC. This encodes CASSPPGGGMETQYF.

The chain couples TRBV6-6 to TRBJ2-3, with 8 bases identical to TRBD1. This CDR3 comprises 14 residues. Germline V gene sequence: CDR1 MNHNY, CDR2 SVGAGI (reference sequence). V lost 7 bases and J lost 6; bases outside the gene matches: 9. CDR3 sequence: CASNRQGTSDTQYF. DNA of the CDR3: TGTGCCAGCAACAGACAGGGGACCTCGGATACGCAGTATTTT.

The chain recombines TRBV9 with TRBJ2-2; 8 bases are a match to TRBD2. V gave up 0 bases and J gave up 1 base; unmatched junction bases: 5. The CDR3 runs 17 residues. CDR1 and CDR2 (germline): SGDLS, YYNGEE. CDR3 in DNA: TGTGCCAGCAGCGTAGGACGGGGGGGAGAGAACACCGGGGAGCTGTTTTTT. This codes for CASSVGRGGENTGELFF.

CDR3 nucleotide sequence: TGTGCCAGCAGCGCACCCGGGACTAGCGTAGCCCATACGCAGTATTTT. It is translated as CASSAPGTSVAHTQYF. The chain has TRBV9 and TRBJ2-3; 10 bases map to TRBD2. The V segment lost 3 bases and the J segment 7 bases; nucleotides outside the gene matches: 11. Per the germline V gene, CDR1 is SGDLS and CDR2 is YYNGEE. This CDR3 spans 16 amino acids.

This clone was counted only a few times. This chain joins TRBV5-6 and TRBJ1-2, with D possibly matching TRBD1 (5 bases). This CDR3 contains 12 residues. Trimming took 2 bases from V and 9 from J, leaving 11 bases between them. Germline V gives CDR1 SGHDT, CDR2 YYEEEE. CDR3: CASSFGEDSYTF. The CDR3 region has the DNA TGTGCCAGCAGCTTCGGCGAGGACAGCTACACCTTC. The full variable domain, with the rest looked up from reference TRBV5-6 and TRBJ1-2, is DAGVTQSPTHLIKTRGQQVTLRCSPKSGHDTVSWYQQALGQGPQFIFQYYEEEERQRGNFPDRFSGHQFPNYSSELNVNALLLGDSALYLCASSFGEDSYTFGSGTRLTVV.

This chain uses TRBV5-1 with TRBJ2-3; perhaps TRBD2 as D (6 bases). CDR3 length: 16 residues. With 0 bases removed from V and 5 bases from J, the gap between germline ends came to 16 bases. The germline CDR1 and CDR2 sequences are SGHRS and YFSETQ. This chain's CDR3 is CASSLARLAEGDTQYF. The CDR3 nucleotides are TGCGCCAGCAGCTTGGCCAGGTTAGCGGAGGGAGATACGCAGTATTTT.

The J gene is TRBJ2-1, the V gene TRBV11-2; TRBD2 agrees at 7 bases. This CDR3 spans 16 amino acids. V was clipped by 2 bases and J by 9 bases; unmatched bases: 13. From germline, CDR1 is SGHAT and CDR2 FQNNGV. The CDR3 spells CASSLLGALAAVEQFF. CDR3 in DNA: TGTGCCAGCAGCTTATTAGGCGCCCTAGCGGCGGTTGAGCAGTTCTTC.

This chain uses TRBV7-2 with TRBJ2-7; 9 bases match TRBD1. CDR1 is SGHTA and CDR2 is FQGNSA in the germline V gene. The CDR3 has 15 residues. J gave up 3 bases and V 6 bases, and 9 bases lay outside the gene matches. Here the CDR3 DNA reads TGTGCCAGCAGGGATCCGGGACAGGGCATCTACGAGCAGTACTTC. It yields the protein CASRDPGQGIYEQYF. The variable domain in full, completed from reference TRBV7-2 and TRBJ2-7, reads GAGVSQSPSNKVTEKGKDVELRCDPISGHTALYWYRQSLGQGLEFLIYFQGNSAPDKSGLPSDRFSAERTGGSVSTLTIQRTQQEDSAVYLCASRDPGQGIYEQYFGPGTRLTVT.

The V call is TRBV5-1, the J call TRBJ1-2, with a weak D call TRBD1 (5 bases). The germline V gene encodes CDR1 SGHRS and CDR2 YFSETQ. The V gene lost 3 bases and the J gene lost 4 bases, with 13 bases spanning the gap. CDR3 length: 14 amino acids. The CDR3 region has the DNA TGCGCCAGCAGCTCGGACCCGGGGGGCTATGGCTACACCTTC. It specifies CASSSDPGGYGYTF. Full variable domain (rest looked up from reference TRBV5-1 and TRBJ1-2): KAGVTQTPRYLIKTRGQQVTLSCSPISGHRSVSWYQQTPGQGLQFLFEYFSETQRNKGNFPGRFSGRQFSNSRSEMNVSTLELGDSALYLCASSSDPGGYGYTFGSGTRLTVV.

The chain has TRBV7-6 and TRBJ2-3, with TRBD1 matching over 11 bases. This CDR3 comprises 15 residues. Germline values: CDR1 SGHVS, CDR2 FNYEAQ. With V trimmed by 1 base and J by 6 bases, 3 bases remained unmatched. The CDR3 loop is CASSLGTGGLDTQYF. In DNA, the CDR3 is TGTGCCAGCAGCTTAGGGACAGGGGGCTTGGATACGCAGTATTTT.

This clone has only one observation. The chain employs TRBV28 and TRBJ2-1, with 15 bases matching TRBD2. This CDR3 comprises 17 residues. Germline lookup yields CDR1 MDHEN and CDR2 SYDVKM. After removal of 3 bases from V and 1 base from J, the junction contained 1 base not matched to a gene. Written as DNA, the CDR3 is TGTGCCAGCAGTTTGGGACTAGCGGGAGGTTCCTACAATGAGCAGTTCTTC. Translating gives CASSLGLAGGSYNEQFF. The full variable domain, rest sourced from reference TRBV28 and TRBJ2-1, is DVKVTQSSRYLVKRTGEKVFLECVQDMDHENMFWYRQDPGLGLRLIYFSYDVKMKEKGDIPEGYSVSREKKERFSLILESASTNQTSMYLCASSLGLAGGSYNEQFFGPGTRLTVL.

The rearrangement links TRBV10-1 to TRBJ2-4; no clear D. Trimming pared 3 bases from V and 0 bases from J, leaving 12 bases between. The CDR3 runs to 16 residues. Germline V gene sequence: CDR1 WNHNN, CDR2 SYGVQD (reference sequence). The CDR3 reads CASSEFRLLAKNIQYF. DNA of the CDR3: TGCGCCAGCAGTGAATTCCGTCTACTAGCCAAAAACATTCAGTACTTC.

The chain joins TRBV18 to TRBJ2-2; 7 nucleotides match TRBD1. CDR3 length: 15 amino acids. V gave up 2 bases and J gave up 4 bases; unmatched junction bases: 4. The germline CDR1 and CDR2 sequences are KGHSH and LQKENI. The DNA for the CDR3 is TGTGCCAGCTCACCATTTAAGGGGGCCACCGGGGAGCTGTTTTTT. It codes for CASSPFKGATGELFF.

This rearrangement joins TRBV10-3 to TRBJ1-2; D is uncertain. CDR3 length: 14 amino acids. The germline V gene encodes CDR1 ENHRY and CDR2 SYGVKD. V was shortened by 10 bases and J by 2 bases, with 17 bases between the two germline ends. In DNA form, the CDR3 reads TGTGCCACCACAGCCTGGACTGACAACTATGGCTACACCTTC. Its protein product is CATTAWTDNYGYTF.